This T cell receptor beta chain was found in a study of early T cells in non-severe SARS-CoV-2 infection. Study-level results: The matching step, a VDJdb search, favored anti-spike CD8 responses and missed private and CD4 specificities.

Unique molecular identifier tags were affixed to discrete cDNA molecules. TCRdb reanalysed the 5' RACE reads using MiXCR and keeps one entry per CDR3 protein. The sample carries about 46,000 distinct CDR3 sequences, almost 5.5% recorded once. Germline values: CDR1 GTSNPN, CDR2 SVGIG (reference sequence). This CDR3 comprises 13 residues. The V and J ends lost 2 bases and 6 bases, in that order; junction bases with no gene match: 5. This clonotype was observed many times. The antigen remains unidentified. The V gene is TRBV30, the J gene TRBJ2-5, with 8 bases that match TRBD1. The material was whole blood, obtained at baseline. This sequence originates from an adult who was a healthcare worker with PCR-confirmed SARS-CoV-2 infection or an uninfected control (not recorded which). CDR3 nucleotide sequence: TGTGCCTGGAGTCCCGGACAGGGAAAGACCCAGTACTTC. Its protein product is CAWSPGQGKTQYF.